This T cell receptor beta chain stems from a study of sequential checkpoint blockade in melanoma (dated by TCRdb to between 2018 and 2021). As for the study more broadly: Using 1:1 randomization, the trial assigned patients either to first-line nivolumab followed by ipilimumab (arm A) or to ipilimumab followed by nivolumab (arm B). Maintenance nivolumab came after each of the two trial sequences. General findings and caveats noted by the study authors: Validation of the response-prediction model combining TCR metrics and mutation burden is needed in larger, independent patient cohorts.

A note on this clone: Its specific antigen is unknown. No clone much larger than this one lies a single base away; base qualities are absent.

TCRbeta CDR3 regions were immunosequenced from genomic DNA with the immunoSEQ Assay. Before high-throughput sequencing, genomic DNA was amplified using bias-controlled multiplex PCR. The published analysis was carried out like this. To quantify the absolute abundance of each unique TCRbeta CDR3 region, the sequences were collapsed and filtered. Clonality, defined as 1 minus Pielou's evenness, was calculated using only productive rearrangements. Clones with significantly greater frequencies in on-treatment versus baseline samples were identified using a previously published method. As stored in TCRdb, this immuneACCESS dataset retains in-frame rearrangements with V and J assigned. A fraction of the clones does not appear; measured against another copy, unresolved V genes explain less than half of the discrepancy, and the remainder lacks a known reason. V and J calls and clone size are those listed in that table; D and trimming were worked out from the DNA. Counted in this sample were approximately 14,000 clones; 77% of them appeared once. The top ten constitute about 30% of the sample.

Interpreted using the paper, the treatment or condition label stands for: randomized to nivolumab then ipilimumab (arm A) or the reverse (arm B). None of the patients in the trial had previously been given DNA-damaging chemotherapy. Thawed PBMCs were sorted on a FACS Aria II flow cytometer to isolate live CD3+CD8+ cells negative for CD19 and CD56. The samples were obtained from melanoma patients enrolled in CheckMate 064, an open-label, randomized phase II trial testing sequential checkpoint blockade. Peripheral blood mononuclear cells were collected by leukapheresis, purified with Ficoll-Paque, and frozen in human serum with about 9.6% DMSO. Right after sorting, the blood CD3+CD8+ cells were verified to be >98% pure, and DNA extraction followed. The CDR3 spans 14 residues, from the cysteine through the phenylalanine. CDR3 DNA only is kept here, 42 bases in frame from base 1. Clipping removes 2 bases from V and 3 bases from J, with 3 as the unmatched junction base count. The germline V gene sets CDR1 to SGHDN and CDR2 to FVKESK.

Sequences were derived from CD8+ T cells sorted from blood (inferred from file names), sampled from a patient given nivolumab and ipilimumab in sequence. This receptor chain uses TRBV14 and TRBJ2-7; the junction holds 8 bases that match TRBD2. This TCR came from a human donor with melanoma. CDR3 reads: CASSQPGTSYEQYF. The nucleotide sequence reads TGTGCCAGCAGCCAACCAGGGACTAGCTACGAGCAGTACTTC.